This record covers a single TCR beta chain. Produced via immunoSEQ multiplex PCR; TCRdb's table is partial and in-frame only. The table shows roughly 60,000 clones, with around 93% occurring only once. V lost 3 bases and J lost 10, with 16 bases in between. Looked up from germline, CDR1 is SGHAT and CDR2 is FQNNGV. The length of the CDR3 is 14 residues. The record originates from a study of technical replicates of blood from several donors. The chain uses TRBV11-2 and TRBJ1-5; maybe TRBD1 (6 bases). What was sequenced was PBMCs. The receptor was isolated from a human donor in good health. Some clones in this sample may be carry-over from other donors' samples. The CDR3 is CASSLTQGFYPQHF. CDR3 DNA sequence: TGTGCCAGCAGCTTGACCCAGGGGTTTTATCCCCAGCATTTT.